Listed below are T cell receptor beta chains from one sample, sequenced in a study of blood T cell repertoires in COVID-19. Method: immunoSEQ multiplex PCR; TCRdb's copy keeps in-frame clones and lacks some. The repertoire holds approximately 93,000 clones, with approximately 87% as singletons. Sample: peripheral blood. The receptors originated from a human donor in a cohort sampled during active COVID-19. The CDR3 runs from the conserved cysteine through the conserved F or W. Each record gives: V gene, J gene, clone size, CDR3 protein. Expanded clones get a size class; other rows say once, few or many, or leave the size out.

TRBV6-5	TRBJ1-5	-	CASSYSMYSNQPQHF
TRBV19	TRBJ1-6	-	CASSGWTQVRNSPLHF
TRBV28	TRBJ1-2	once	CASSWTGGVGGYTF
TRBV28	TRBJ2-7	few	CASSFMMTALYEQYF
TRBV5-8	TRBJ1-2	few	CASSWTGTYGYTF
TRBV3-1/TRBV3-2	TRBJ2-1	-	CASSGGTSGRNEQFF
TRBV7-2	TRBJ2-7	-	CASSWWTAERGKQYF
TRBV28	TRBJ1-2	-	CASTDSNYGYTF
TRBV2	TRBJ2-5	-	CASSDKRRQETQYF
TRBV10-3	TRBJ1-1	-	CATRQGVDTEAFF
TRBV5-8	TRBJ2-2	-	CASSFSRDLTVTGELFF
TRBV28	TRBJ2-1	-	CASSLNSVEQFF
TRBV18	TRBJ1-2	-	CASSPDSNYGYTF
TRBV6-6	TRBJ2-1	-	CASGIQGSYNEQFF
TRBV9	TRBJ2-5	once	CASSEGSQETQYF
TRBV28	TRBJ1-1	-	CASSSPLWNTEAFF
TRBV6-2/TRBV6-3	TRBJ2-7	-	CASSKPPGTSGAYEQYF
TRBV5-1	TRBJ1-1	-	CASSLGGGWTGGSTEAFF
TRBV2	TRBJ2-1	-	CASSEVREQFF
TRBV6-5	TRBJ2-2	-	CASRGESNTGELFF
TRBV27	TRBJ2-4	-	CASSPRPWQGGRNIQYF
TRBV5-1	TRBJ2-5	-	CASSLAAMRQETQYF
TRBV25-1	TRBJ1-1	few	CASRRTGVDTEAFF